This T cell receptor (beta chain) was recorded in a study of shared clonotypes between healthy human individuals. Using immunoSEQ multiplex PCR, the repertoire was profiled, and TCRdb retains in-frame clones only, with some absent. The sample carries some 470,000 clones, 70% to 80% recorded once. This CDR3 region has 16 residues. Trimming took 3 bases from V and 5 from J; bases not matched to a gene: 10. Germline V gene lookup returns CDR1 SGDLS and CDR2 YYNGEE. Sequencing was carried out using PBMCs. The clonotype was recovered from a woman aged 35 to 49 in good health. Some clones in this sample may be carry-over from other donors' samples. The rearrangement links TRBV9 to TRBJ2-2, with 7 bases matching TRBD2. The CDR3 spells CASSATSDPRTGELFF. The CDR3 DNA follows: TGTGCCAGCAGCGCCACTAGCGACCCCAGGACCGGGGAGCTGTTTTTT.